This TCR beta chain is drawn from a study of T cells in localized non-small cell lung cancer (dated by TCRdb to 2019 to 2021). With respect to the entire study: The study examined T cell repertoires in 200 to 250 patients with early-stage NSCLC and compared tumors with uninvolved tumor-adjacent lungs. The cohort was made up of 236 treatment-naive NSCLC patients whose localized lung tumors had been resected. Of the NSCLC patients, 129 were male and around 97 were female, and the mean age was about 69 years.

At diagnosis, peripheral blood, uninvolved tumor-adjacent lung and tumor were collected and were preserved as a mix of fresh-frozen and FFPE material. To note about this clone: Its antigen is currently not known. Per-nucleotide qualities are absent, and no much larger clonotype sits a single base away.

CDR1 and CDR2, per the germline V gene, are SGHRS and YFSETQ. Taken from cysteine to phenylalanine, the CDR3 has 14 residues. Only CDR3 DNA remains: 42 bases, in frame from the first base. The V and J ends are trimmed by 0 bases and 1 base, leaving 8 bases between them. Findings and caveats that apply to the study as a whole: Uninvolved tumor-adjacent lung showed the highest T cell clonality, higher than tumor, which suggests more focused antigenic responses in the uninvolved tumor-adjacent lung. Longer overall survival was associated with higher blood T cell density, whereas shorter survival was associated with higher adjacent-lung clonality. Of the top 100 tumor clones, a median of roughly 53 were detected in paired uninvolved adjacent lung; around 30 were also among that lung's top 100. Since the design was exploratory, TCR variables were selected using unadjusted p-values with no false-discovery rate correction. Because multi-region sequencing of the tumors was not done, intratumor heterogeneity could not be ruled out.

The immunoSEQ Assay was used to sequence TCR beta CDR3 regions from DNA. On the authors' methods: To compute T cell density, TCR beta template counts were normalized to usable DNA, which was estimated by amplifying housekeeping genes. Richness was estimated with the preseqR package, extrapolating to 400,000 templates for PBMC samples and 120,000 templates for tissue samples. Clonality was taken to be one minus Pielou's evenness. Tissue-enriched TCRs were identified through differential abundance testing performed on productive amino-acid clonotypes, with a minimum total count of 5 and an alpha of 0.1. The Jaccard Index and the Morisita Overlap Index were used to quantify repertoire overlap between compartments. GLIPH grouped TCR beta CDR3s together with public tetramer-defined viral CDR3s, and a viral motif had to include at least three viral sequences and show V-gene enrichment. TCRdb's version of the immuneACCESS table is confined to in-frame rearrangements and falls short of the full clone set. An unresolved V gene accounts for under half of the shortfall where checked; the remainder is of unknown origin. D and trimming come from the DNA, and the V and J calls and clone size come from that table. The sample contains approximately 1,500 clones, roughly two fifths of them found a single time. The biggest ten clones account for around 6% of the sample.

The sample here was lung tumor tissue, taken before any cancer treatment. The chain employs TRBV5-1 and TRBJ2-7; a confident D gene designation cannot be given. This TCR came from a female donor over 55 with stage II lung adenocarcinoma. The CDR3 here reads CASSLAAGSYEQYF. The sequenced DNA: TGCGCCAGCAGCTTGGCCGCAGGTTCCTACGAGCAGTACTTC.